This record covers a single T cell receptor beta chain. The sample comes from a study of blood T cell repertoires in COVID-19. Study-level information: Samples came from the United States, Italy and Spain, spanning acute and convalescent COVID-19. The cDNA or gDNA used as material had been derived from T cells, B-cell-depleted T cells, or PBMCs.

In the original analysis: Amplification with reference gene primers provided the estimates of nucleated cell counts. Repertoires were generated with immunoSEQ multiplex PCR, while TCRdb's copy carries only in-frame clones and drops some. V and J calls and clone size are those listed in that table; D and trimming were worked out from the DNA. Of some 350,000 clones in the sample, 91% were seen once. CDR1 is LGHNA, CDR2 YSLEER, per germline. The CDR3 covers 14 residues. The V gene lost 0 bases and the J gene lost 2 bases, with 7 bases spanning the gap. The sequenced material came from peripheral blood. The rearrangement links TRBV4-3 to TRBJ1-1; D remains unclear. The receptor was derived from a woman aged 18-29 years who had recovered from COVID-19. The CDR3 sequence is CASSQDQVNTEAFF. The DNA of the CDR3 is TGCGCCAGCAGCCAAGATCAGGTTAACACTGAAGCTTTCTTT.